A single sample gave rise to the 26 T cell receptor beta chains below, sequenced in a study of blood T cell repertoires in COVID-19. The method was immunoSEQ multiplex PCR; TCRdb's version includes in-frame clones alone and lacks a portion of them. The sample has 140,000 or so clones; roughly 90% are singletons. Sequenced: peripheral blood. The source of these receptors is a human donor in a cohort sampled during active COVID-19.

V gene TRBV7-3 combines with J gene TRBJ1-1; maybe TRBD1 (5 bases). With 6 bases removed from V and 1 base from J, the gap between germline ends came to 12 bases. CDR3 size: 14 residues. The germline gives CDR1 SGHTA, CDR2 FQGTGA. The DNA of the CDR3 is TGTGCCAGCAGTTCAGGGCTCACGAACACTGAAGCTTTCTTT. Its translation is CASSSGLTNTEAFF.

The J gene is TRBJ1-2, the V gene TRBV11-1, with D perhaps matching TRBD1 (6 bases). V was clipped by 5 bases and J by 7 bases, with 17 bases between them. The CDR3 sequence is 14 residues long. From germline, CDR1 is SGHAT and CDR2 FQDESV (reference sequence). The CDR3 region has the DNA TGTGCCAGCAGCCCAGACAGGTATTTACCTGGCTACACCTTC. Translating it yields CASSPDRYLPGYTF. Drawing the rest from reference TRBV11-1 and TRBJ1-2, the complete variable domain is EAEVAQSPRYKITEKSQAVAFWCDPISGHATLYWYRQILGQGPELLVQFQDESVVDDSQLPKDRFSAERLKGVDSTLKIQPAELGDSAMYLCASSPDRYLPGYTFGSGTRLTVV.

CDR3 protein: CATSDPGRGRWGYTF. The CDR3 DNA sequence: TGTGCCACCAGTGACCCCGGGCGGGGCCGCTGGGGCTACACCTTC. This rearrangement joins TRBV24-1 to TRBJ1-2; D is perhaps TRBD1 (5 bases). The CDR3 is made up of 15 amino acids. V shed 4 bases and J shed 8 bases, with 19 bases lying between them. The germline V gene encodes CDR1 KGHDR and CDR2 SFDVKD.

The chain couples TRBV9 to TRBJ1-2, with D unclear. CDR1 SGDLS and CDR2 YYNGEE come from the germline V gene. Trimming pared 0 bases from V and 1 base from J, leaving 4 bases between. This CDR3 region has 13 residues. For the CDR3, the DNA is TGTGCCAGCAGCGTAGCAGTTAACTATGGCTACACCTTC. It encodes CASSVAVNYGYTF.

This chain links TRBV19 with TRBJ1-2; possible D gene TRBD1, 5 bases. Trimming stripped 2 bases from V and 4 bases from J, with 17 bases between. This CDR3 has 16 residues. Germline V CDR1 and CDR2: LNHDA, SQIVND (reference sequence). The CDR3 nucleotides are TGTGCCAGTAGTATACCCAACCAGGGAAGCTCCTATGGCTACACCTTC. Protein: CASSIPNQGSSYGYTF.

The rearrangement joins TRBV9 to TRBJ1-2; 8 bases fit TRBD1. Germline V CDR1 and CDR2: SGDLS, YYNGEE. After removal of 2 bases from V and 8 bases from J, the junction contained 8 bases not matched to a gene. The CDR3 contains 14 residues. CDR3 sequence: CASSVDRGINGYTF. CDR3 nucleotides: TGTGCCAGCAGCGTCGACAGGGGAATCAACGGCTACACCTTC.

This chain uses TRBV18 with TRBJ2-2; perhaps TRBD1 as D (5 bases). The V gene's germline CDR1 is KGHSH and CDR2 LQKENI. V was cut by 4 bases and J by 1 base, with 7 bases left in between. The CDR3 totals 14 residues. In DNA, the CDR3 is TGTGCCAGCTCACGAGGACAGAACACCGGGGAGCTGTTTTTT. Translated: CASSRGQNTGELFF.

About this clone: Distinct nucleotide sequences in the sample also encode this CDR3. J is TRBJ1-1 and V is TRBV7-3; D is unresolved. CDR3 length equals 13 residues. Germline V CDR1 and CDR2: SGHTA, FQGTGA. V lost 2 bases to trimming and J lost 1 base, with 5 bases between them. The CDR3 loop is CASSLSGNTEAFF. In nucleotides, the CDR3 is TGTGCCAGCAGCTTATCAGGGAACACTGAAGCTTTCTTT.

This clone was picked up one time. The rearrangement joins TRBV5-8 to TRBJ1-2, with TRBD1 matching 7 bases. Trimming took 1 base from V and 4 from J; bases not matched to a gene: 10. The CDR3 spans 16 residues. Per germline, CDR1 SGHTS and CDR2 YDEGEE. The chain's CDR3 is CASSLSPPGQIYGYTF. CDR3 sequence (DNA): TGTGCCAGCAGCTTGTCTCCCCCGGGACAGATCTATGGCTACACCTTC.

The chain carries TRBV5-3 and TRBJ2-7; maybe TRBD2 (5 bases). TRBV5-3 is an ORF, with its function uncertain. Trimming pared 4 bases from V and 3 bases from J, leaving 20 bases between. The CDR3 covers 16 residues. The DNA for the CDR3 is TGTGCCAGAAGCCCTGGGGTCCCAACCCGGGGCTACGAGCAGTACTTC. It specifies CARSPGVPTRGYEQYF.

In DNA, the CDR3 is TGCGCCAGCAGCTTCGACTACGAGCAGTACTTC. Its translation: CASSFDYEQYF. This chain connects TRBV5-1 to TRBJ2-5, with D hard to call. The DNA end is a closer match to TRBJ2-7, so the J assignment may be wrong. There are 11 residues in the CDR3. CDR1 is SGHRS, CDR2 YFSETQ, per germline.

The V and J genes are TRBV9 and TRBJ2-4, with a weak D call TRBD2 (6 bases). The ends were cut back, 0 bases at V and 7 bases at J, with 11 bases in the middle. From germline, CDR1 is SGDLS and CDR2 YYNGEE. The CDR3 is 14 residues long. The CDR3 DNA reads as TGTGCCAGCAGCGTAGGCAGGGAGGTCAACATTCAGTACTTC. Translated: CASSVGREVNIQYF.

The V call is TRBV5-1, the J call TRBJ2-2; D possibly corresponds to TRBD2 (6 bases). Trimming took 4 bases from V and 6 from J, leaving 19 bases between them. The germline CDR1 and CDR2 sequences are SGHRS and YFSETQ. This CDR3 has 16 amino acids. The CDR3 reads CASSHADRLVAGELFF. CDR3 coding DNA: TGCGCCAGCAGCCATGCCGACAGACTAGTGGCCGGGGAGCTGTTTTTT. Filled out from reference TRBV5-1 and TRBJ2-2, the complete variable domain reads KAGVTQTPRYLIKTRGQQVTLSCSPISGHRSVSWYQQTPGQGLQFLFEYFSETQRNKGNFPGRFSGRQFSNSRSEMNVSTLELGDSALYLCASSHADRLVAGELFFGEGSRLTVL.

The rearrangement links TRBV5-1 to TRBJ2-3; 10 nucleotides line up with TRBD2. CDR3 length equals 17 residues. The germline V gene encodes CDR1 SGHRS and CDR2 YFSETQ. The V and J ends lost 4 bases and 1 base, in that order; junction bases with no gene match: 9. CDR3 region: CASSPRLAGARTDTQYF. Here the CDR3 DNA reads TGCGCCAGCAGCCCCCGTCTAGCGGGGGCCCGCACAGATACGCAGTATTTT.

Only a few counts were recorded for this clone. This chain links TRBV27 with TRBJ1-5; D call uncertain. CDR3 size: 14 residues. The germline V and J ends were trimmed by 5 bases and 5 bases, with 13 bases remaining between them. CDR1 is MNHEY, CDR2 SMNVEV, per germline (reference sequence). The CDR3 region is CASSPRETYQPQHF. The DNA for the CDR3 is TGTGCCAGCAGTCCGCGGGAAACCTATCAGCCCCAGCATTTT.

V usage is TRBV4-2 and J usage is TRBJ2-7, with D hard to call. The CDR3 length is 15 residues. With 3 bases removed from V and 0 bases from J, the gap between germline ends came to 12 bases. Germline V gene data show CDR1 as LGHNA and CDR2 as YNFKEQ. The CDR3: CASSQVLETSYEQYF. For the CDR3, the DNA is TGTGCCAGCAGCCAGGTTCTAGAAACCTCCTACGAGCAGTACTTC.

This clone showed up just once. The V call is TRBV11-1, the J call TRBJ2-7; weak D call: TRBD1 (6 bases). The V gene lost 5 bases and the J gene lost 6 bases, with 17 bases spanning the gap. Germline V gene sequence: CDR1 SGHAT, CDR2 FQDESV (reference sequence). This CDR3 has 14 amino acids. DNA for the CDR3: TGTGCCAGCAGCCTCATTTACAGGGTCGGCGAGCAGTACTTC. Translated, it gives CASSLIYRVGEQYF.

The V call is TRBV6-5, the J call TRBJ2-2; D gene uncertain. There are 14 residues in the CDR3. V was shortened by 6 bases and J by 4 bases, with 12 bases between the two germline ends. The V gene's germline CDR1 is MNHEY and CDR2 SVGAGI. In DNA, the CDR3 is TGTGCCAGCAGGTTCAGACTGAGCACCGGGGAGCTGTTTTTT. Translating gives CASRFRLSTGELFF.

In its sample, this clone was seen a few times. The chain couples TRBV11-2 to TRBJ1-5; D may be TRBD1 (5 bases). The V end was cut by 6 bases, the J end by 4 bases, with 7 bases between. This CDR3 spans 12 amino acids. Germline lookup yields CDR1 SGHAT and CDR2 FQNNGV. DNA of the CDR3: TGTGCCAGCAGTCCAGGGAATCAGCCCCAGCATTTT. Amino acids: CASSPGNQPQHF.

The chain uses TRBV19 and TRBJ1-1, with no clear D. Germline lookup yields CDR1 LNHDA and CDR2 SQIVND (reference sequence). V was shortened by 0 bases and J by 4 bases, with 15 bases between the two germline ends. CDR3 size: 16 residues. CDR3 in amino acids: CASSIDRDIAGTEAFF. Written as DNA, the CDR3 is TGTGCCAGTAGTATAGATCGGGATATCGCCGGCACTGAAGCTTTCTTT.

The chain employs TRBV6-6 and TRBJ2-3, with 7 bases lining up with TRBD1. This CDR3 has 14 residues. Germline CDR1 is MNHNY and CDR2 is SVGAGI (reference sequence). V lost 2 bases and J lost 6; bases outside the gene matches: 5. CDR3 residues: CASSYGTEGDTQYF. CDR3 bases: TGTGCCAGCAGTTACGGGACAGAAGGGGATACGCAGTATTTT.

J is TRBJ2-5 and V is TRBV2; a weak D match, TRBD2 (6 bases). Germline CDR1 is SNHLY and CDR2 is FYNNEI. V gave up 4 bases and J gave up 2 bases, with 14 bases separating them. This CDR3 spans 15 amino acids. The CDR3 DNA sequence: TGTGCCAGCAGTGGGACTAAAGTTAATCAAGAGACCCAGTACTTC. Its translation: CASSGTKVNQETQYF.

This sequence joins TRBV5-1 and TRBJ1-1, with 9 bases fitting TRBD1. The V gene end was trimmed by 4 bases and the J gene end by 1 base; junction bases not matched to a gene: 5. CDR3 size: 15 residues. The germline CDR1 and CDR2 sequences are SGHRS and YFSETQ. The CDR3 is CASSPSGQGNTEAFF. Written as DNA, the CDR3 is TGCGCCAGCAGCCCGTCGGGACAGGGGAACACTGAAGCTTTCTTT.

J is TRBJ2-1 and V is TRBV6-6; the match to TRBD1 covers 11 bases. With 5 bases clipped from V and 8 bases from J, the junction kept 8 bases outside the gene matches. This CDR3 has 15 residues. Germline assignment: CDR1 MNHNY and CDR2 SVGAGI (reference sequence). The CDR3 here is CASSNRDRGYDEQFF. The CDR3 DNA follows: TGTGCCAGCAGTAACCGGGACAGGGGGTATGATGAGCAGTTCTTC.

This chain connects TRBV11-2 to TRBJ1-6, with D possibly being TRBD1 (5 bases). The CDR3 contains 16 residues. V lost 1 base, J lost 8 bases, and 15 bases lay in between. Per the germline V gene, CDR1 is SGHAT and CDR2 is FQNNGV. The chain's CDR3 is CASSLVGGVRDSPLHF. The CDR3 DNA sequence: TGTGCCAGCAGCTTAGTCGGGGGGGTACGGGATTCACCCCTCCACTTT. Based on the CDR3 plus reference TRBV11-2 and TRBJ1-6, the full variable domain is EAGVAQSPRYKIIEKRQSVAFWCNPISGHATLYWYQQILGQGPKLLIQFQNNGVVDDSQLPKDRFSAERLKGVDSTLKIQPAKLEDSAVYLCASSLVGGVRDSPLHFGNGTRLTVT.

The chain carries TRBV19 and TRBJ2-1, with 7 nucleotides matching TRBD2. V trimming: 4 bases; J trimming: 8 bases; junction bases outside the gene matches: 11. Germline values: CDR1 LNHDA, CDR2 SQIVND (reference sequence). The CDR3 consists of 15 residues. CDR3 residues: CASSTPSGGFYEQFF. The CDR3 nucleotides are TGTGCCAGTAGTACCCCTAGCGGTGGGTTCTATGAGCAGTTCTTC.